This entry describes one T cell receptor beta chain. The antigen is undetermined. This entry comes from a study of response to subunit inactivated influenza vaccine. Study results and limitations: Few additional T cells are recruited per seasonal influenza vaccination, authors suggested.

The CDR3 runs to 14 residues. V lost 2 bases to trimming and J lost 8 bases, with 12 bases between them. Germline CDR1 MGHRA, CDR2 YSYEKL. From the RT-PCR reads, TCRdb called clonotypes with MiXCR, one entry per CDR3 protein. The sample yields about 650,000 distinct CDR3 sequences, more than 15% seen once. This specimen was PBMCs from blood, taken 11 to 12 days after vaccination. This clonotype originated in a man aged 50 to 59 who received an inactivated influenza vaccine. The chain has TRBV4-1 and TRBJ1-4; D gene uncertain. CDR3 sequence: CASSQTIDSEKLFF. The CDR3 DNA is TGCGCCAGCAGCCAAACAATTGATTCGGAAAAACTGTTTTTT.